A selection of T cell receptor beta chains follows, all from one sample in a study of blood T cell repertoires in COVID-19. Profiled with immunoSEQ multiplex PCR; TCRdb holds only in-frame clones, not every one. The sample contains roughly 100,000 clones, roughly four fifths of which appear only once. The sample comprised peripheral blood. The receptors derive from a man aged 35 to 55 with active or convalescent COVID-19. Each CDR3 is given with its conserved first and last residue. The D gene is left open where the match is weak. Size is omitted from some rows. Given values are once, few, many or a class for expanded clones.

cdr3_nt	cdr3_aa	v_call	j_call	d_call	clone_size	cdr3_length
TGTGCCACCAGCAGCTGGACTCTTCCCTACAATGAGCAGTTCTTC	CATSSWTLPYNEQFF	TRBV15	TRBJ2-1	.	.	15
TGCGCCAGCAGTCCTGGCAGGGGGGCAGGGAACACTGAAGCTTTCTTT	CASSPGRGAGNTEAFF	TRBV5-1	TRBJ1-1	TRBD1	.	16
TGTGCCAGCAGCGGACAGCTTAATTCACCCCTCCACTTT	CASSGQLNSPLHF	TRBV11-2	TRBJ1-6	.	once	13
TGTGCCAGCAGCCAAGTCGAGGGAAAACTGTTTTTT	CASSQVEGKLFF	TRBV3-1/TRBV3-2	TRBJ1-4	.	.	12
TGTGCCGTACGGGGGCAGGGGGGTACTTACGAGCAGTACTTC	CAVRGQGGTYEQYF	TRBV10-3	TRBJ2-7	.	.	14
TGTGCCAGCAGTCCCGACAGGGGGAATTCACCCCTCCACTTT	CASSPDRGNSPLHF	TRBV6-5	TRBJ1-6	TRBD1	.	14
TGTGCCATCAGTGAGGGGCAGGGAGGCTACACCTTC	CAISEGQGGYTF	TRBV10-3	TRBJ1-2	.	.	12
TGTGCCAGCAGCACGCGGGGGGGCTACGAGCAGTACTTC	CASSTRGGYEQYF	TRBV9	TRBJ2-7	TRBD2	.	13
TGTGCCAGCAGCTTGGGACAGGGCGGGCCCTACGAGCAGTACTTC	CASSLGQGGPYEQYF	TRBV5-5	TRBJ2-7	TRBD1	once	15
TGCGCCAGCAGCCCAGGCGGGACAGGGTCCTACGAGCAGTACTTC	CASSPGGTGSYEQYF	TRBV5-1	TRBJ2-7	TRBD1	.	15
TGTGCCAGCAGTTTAAACTATGGCTACACCTTC	CASSLNYGYTF	TRBV25-1	TRBJ1-2	.	.	11
TGTGCCAGTAGTATAGGTGCCAGAGAAAAACTGTTTTTT	CASSIGAREKLFF	TRBV19	TRBJ1-4	.	.	13
TGTGCCAGCAACTCCCAGGGGGCGGGAGGCTACACCTTC	CASNSQGAGGYTF	TRBV28	TRBJ1-2	TRBD1	.	13
TGTGCCAGTAGTCGGACAGGGGAAGGGAGGAGCACTGAAGCTTTCTTT	CASSRTGEGRSTEAFF	TRBV19	TRBJ1-1	TRBD1	.	16
TGTGCCAGCAGTTTGGACTTCTACGAGCAGTACTTC	CASSLDFYEQYF	TRBV5-5	TRBJ2-7	.	.	12
TGTGCCAGTAGTACCGTAGGACTAGGGTCGAGCAATGAGCAGTTCTTC	CASSTVGLGSSNEQFF	TRBV19	TRBJ2-1	TRBD2	.	16
TGTGCCAGCAGTGAATACCTGACAGGGAACTATGGCTACACCTTC	CASSEYLTGNYGYTF	TRBV6-1	TRBJ1-2	TRBD1	.	15
TGTGCCAGCAGCGGCGAGGTGGCGGGTCTGGAGCAGTACTTC	CASSGEVAGLEQYF	TRBV9	TRBJ2-7	.	.	14
TGCGCCAGCAGCTGGACAGTTACGAACTATGGCTACACCTTC	CASSWTVTNYGYTF	TRBV5-1	TRBJ1-2	.	.	14
TGTGCCAGCAGACTAGCGGGGGGCCCCTTCCAAGAGACCCAGTACTTC	CASRLAGGPFQETQYF	TRBV27	TRBJ2-5	TRBD2	.	16
TGTGCCAGCAGTCCTGACAGGGCCTACAATGAGCAGTTCTTC	CASSPDRAYNEQFF	TRBV11-3	TRBJ2-1	TRBD1	.	14
TGTGCCAGCAGCGGGGACTACAATGAGCAGTTCTTC	CASSGDYNEQFF	TRBV6-4	TRBJ2-1	.	.	12
TGTGCCAGCAGCTTGGCCGGAGGCGGGGGGGCGCAAGAGACCCAGTACTTC	CASSLAGGGGAQETQYF	TRBV7-9	TRBJ2-5	TRBD2	few	17
TGTGCCAGCAGTGGGCAGGGGGCGCGTAGATCACCCCTCCACTTT	CASSGQGARRSPLHF	TRBV25-1	TRBJ1-6	TRBD1	.	15